A selection of T cell receptor beta chains follows, all from one sample in a study of type 1 regulatory T cells. The antigens these receptors bind are not known. From the reads, TCRdb called clonotypes with MiXCR, one entry per CDR3 protein. In the table there are roughly 71,000 distinct CDR3 sequences, around 63% of which are singletons. The sequencing sample was made of cultured T cells, either the whole culture or a sorted T cell fraction (not recorded which). The receptors derive from a human donor in good health. Both conserved end residues are part of each CDR3. Fields, in order: D gene, clone size, V gene, CDR3 length, J gene, CDR3 protein, CDR3 DNA. A D gene is named only where the DNA matches it firmly. Only some rows state a clone size, as once, few, many or a class for expanded clones.

TRBD1	.	TRBV2	14	TRBJ2-1	CASSTGGRLNEQFF	TGTGCCAGCAGCACAGGGGGCCGGCTCAATGAGCAGTTCTTC
.	.	TRBV6-2/TRBV6-3	20	TRBJ2-2	CASSFTGDMEAVRIAGELFF	TGTGCCAGCAGTTTCACGGGCGACATGGAGGCGGTTCGGATCGCCGGGGAGCTGTTTTTT
.	.	TRBV14	16	TRBJ2-1	CASSQDWSRPNNEQFF	TGTGCCAGCAGCCAAGATTGGTCGCGTCCTAACAATGAGCAGTTCTTC
TRBD2	medium-sized	TRBV7-2	16	TRBJ2-1	CASRRVPGGPNNEQFF	TGTGCCAGCAGACGGGTACCGGGAGGGCCGAACAATGAGCAGTTCTTC
TRBD2	.	TRBV20-1	16	TRBJ2-5	CSAQGVAGAQQETQYF	TGCAGTGCTCAGGGAGTAGCGGGAGCCCAACAAGAGACCCAGTACTTC
.	.	TRBV20-1	17	TRBJ2-3	CSARWDGDPGLYIGQYF	TGCAGTGCTAGGTGGGATGGGGATCCGGGACTCTATATAGGGCAGTATTTT
TRBD1	.	TRBV6-5	14	TRBJ2-1	CASRRETGYNEQFF	TGTGCCAGCAGAAGGGAGACAGGGTACAATGAGCAGTTCTTC
TRBD2	.	TRBV7-2	14	TRBJ2-5	CASSLGGGLETQYF	TGTGCCAGCAGCTTAGGCGGGGGGCTGGAGACCCAGTACTTC
.	.	TRBV5-1	12	TRBJ2-7	CASRLDSYEQYF	TGCGCCAGCAGGTTGGACAGCTACGAGCAGTACTTC
TRBD1	once	TRBV6-2/TRBV6-3	16	TRBJ2-7	CASSPLNRDRLYEQYF	TGTGCCAGCAGTCCACTTAACAGGGACAGACTCTACGAGCAGTACTTC
TRBD2	.	TRBV5-1	16	TRBJ2-1	CASSSTSGSSYNEQFF	TGCGCCAGCAGCTCGACTAGCGGGAGCTCCTACAATGAGCAGTTCTTC
TRBD2	few	TRBV19	16	TRBJ2-1	CASTPPIIAGVNEQFF	TGTGCCAGTACCCCTCCGATAATAGCGGGAGTCAATGAGCAGTTCTTC
.	.	TRBV7-9	14	TRBJ1-3	CASRLDSSGNTIYF	TGTGCCAGCAGACTGGACAGCTCTGGAAACACCATATATTTT
.	.	TRBV7-9	12	TRBJ2-7	CASGGRSYEQYF	TGTGCCAGCGGTGGACGCTCCTACGAGCAGTACTTC
TRBD2	.	TRBV7-9	15	TRBJ2-7	CASSLPSGRRYEQYF	TGTGCCAGCAGCTTACCTAGCGGGAGGAGATACGAGCAGTACTTC
.	.	TRBV7-9	15	TRBJ1-4	CASSSDLRGGEKLFF	TGTGCCAGCAGCTCCGACCTCAGGGGTGGTGAAAAACTGTTTTTT
.	.	TRBV18	13	TRBJ2-7	CASSPQPNHEQYF	TGTGCCAGCTCACCACAGCCCAACCACGAGCAGTACTTC
.	.	TRBV5-6	13	TRBJ1-1	CASSRQVNTEAFF	TGTGCCAGCAGCAGACAGGTAAACACTGAAGCTTTCTTT
.	.	TRBV12-3/TRBV12-4	13	TRBJ1-4	CASSNTGEEKLFF	TGTGCCAGCAGTAATACGGGAGAGGAAAAACTGTTTTTT
.	few	TRBV4-2	13	TRBJ2-4	CASSPTDENIQYF	TGTGCCAGCAGCCCTACCGACGAGAACATTCAGTACTTC
.	.	TRBV12-3/TRBV12-4	13	TRBJ2-1	CASSPRRGGEQFF	TGTGCCAGCAGCCCGCGACGGGGTGGTGAGCAGTTCTTC
TRBD2	few	TRBV5-1	15	TRBJ2-2	CASSLYAGGTGELFF	TGCGCCAGCAGCTTGTACGCGGGAGGCACCGGGGAGCTGTTTTTT
TRBD2	.	TRBV7-9	15	TRBJ2-3	CASSPGLAEVHGQYF	TGTGCCAGCAGCCCCGGACTAGCGGAAGTACACGGGCAGTATTTT
.	.	TRBV25-1	18	TRBJ1-3	CASSDPPGLGGSGNTIYF	TGTGCCAGCAGTGATCCTCCTGGTCTAGGGGGCTCTGGAAACACCATATATTTT
.	many	TRBV7-8	16	TRBJ1-1	CASSLGYRAPKTEAFF	TGTGCCAGCAGCTTAGGGTACCGGGCCCCAAAAACTGAAGCTTTCTTT
.	.	TRBV5-1	14	TRBJ2-1	CASSLGDGGNEQFF	TGCGCCAGCAGCTTAGGGGACGGGGGCAATGAGCAGTTCTTC
.	.	TRBV24-1	11	TRBJ2-5	CATSEGETQYF	TGTGCCACCAGTGAGGGAGAGACCCAGTACTTC